The 25 T cell receptor beta chains in this list originate from one sample, sequenced in a study of blood T cell repertoires in COVID-19. Some clones are missing from TCRdb's copy, which holds only in-frame ones; the method was immunoSEQ multiplex PCR. The sample includes approximately 240,000 clones, roughly four fifths of them seen just once. The sequenced material came from peripheral blood. All receptors come from a woman younger than 45 who had recovered from COVID-19.

The chain is built from TRBV24-1 and TRBJ2-3; tentative D call: TRBD1 (7 bases). The germline V gene has CDR1 KGHDR and CDR2 SFDVKD. The CDR3 spans 15 residues. The V gene lost 0 bases and the J gene lost 6 bases, with 12 bases spanning the gap. This CDR3 is CATSDLQGEEDTQYF. Written as DNA, the CDR3 is TGTGCCACCAGTGATTTGCAGGGGGAGGAGGATACGCAGTATTTT.

V is TRBV7-3 and J is TRBJ1-2, with 7 bases aligning to TRBD1. Germline trimming cut 5 bases from V and 2 bases from J; bases unmatched to any gene: 5. The CDR3 runs to 14 residues. CDR1 SGHTA and CDR2 FQGTGA come from the germline V gene. CDR3 amino acids: CASSPEQGNYGYTF. The CDR3 region has the DNA TGTGCCAGCAGCCCCGAACAGGGGAACTATGGCTACACCTTC.

This chain links TRBV20-1 with TRBJ2-7; the D gene is possibly TRBD1 (5 bases). There are 13 residues in the CDR3. The germline CDR1 and CDR2 sequences are DFQATT and SNEGSKA (reference sequence). The V end lost 3 bases, the J end lost 4 bases, and 13 bases lay between the germline ends. CDR3 sequence reads: CSASQGHIYEQYF. CDR3 DNA sequence: TGCAGTGCTAGTCAGGGTCATATTTACGAGCAGTACTTC.

The genes are TRBV2 and TRBJ2-1; TRBD2 agrees at 10 bases. Germline-derived CDR1 and CDR2 are SNHLY and FYNNEI. The length of the CDR3 is 15 residues. The ends lost 4 bases at V and 7 bases at J; junction bases unmatched: 7. The CDR3 reads CASSVPSGRGNEQFF. The CDR3 DNA follows: TGTGCCAGCAGTGTCCCTAGCGGGAGAGGAAATGAGCAGTTCTTC.

This clone has a single count. The chain uses TRBV5-6 and TRBJ2-1, with D possibly TRBD1 on 6 matching bases. Germline V gene sequence: CDR1 SGHDT, CDR2 YYEEEE. CDR3 length: 15 amino acids. Between the trimmed V and J ends, which lost 0 bases and 7 bases, there was a span of 14 bases. CDR3 amino acids: CASSLAGAASNEQFF. The CDR3 nucleotides read TGTGCCAGCAGCTTGGCAGGGGCAGCATCAAATGAGCAGTTCTTC.

The rearrangement uses TRBV28 and TRBJ1-1; TRBD1 is a possible D gene (5 bases). Germline-derived CDR1 and CDR2 are MDHEN and SYDVKM. The CDR3 totals 13 residues. V lost 3 bases, J lost 3 bases, and 8 bases lay in between. The CDR3 protein is CASSFQGDTEAFF. In nucleotides, the CDR3 is TGTGCCAGCAGTTTTCAGGGCGACACTGAAGCTTTCTTT.

The chain uses TRBV11-2 and TRBJ1-2; D ambiguous. Germline values: CDR1 SGHAT, CDR2 FQNNGV. The CDR3 loop spans 13 amino acids. The V end was cut by 2 bases, the J end by 4 bases, with 8 bases between. The CDR3 region is CASSLSQTYGYTF. In DNA form, the CDR3 reads TGTGCCAGCAGCTTATCACAGACCTATGGCTACACCTTC. Full variable domain (missing parts from reference TRBV11-2 and TRBJ1-2): EAGVAQSPRYKIIEKRQSVAFWCNPISGHATLYWYQQILGQGPKLLIQFQNNGVVDDSQLPKDRFSAERLKGVDSTLKIQPAKLEDSAVYLCASSLSQTYGYTFGSGTRLTVV.

The chain carries TRBV6-4 and TRBJ2-7, with 10 bases matching TRBD1. Germline V gives CDR1 MRHNA, CDR2 SNTAGT. This CDR3 contains 14 residues. The ends lost 0 bases at V and 4 bases at J; junction bases unmatched: 0. The CDR3 nucleotides read TGTGCCAGCAGTGACTCGGACAGGGGGTACGAGCAGTACTTC. Amino acids: CASSDSDRGYEQYF.

V usage is TRBV19 and J usage is TRBJ1-1, with D possibly being TRBD1 (5 bases). This CDR3 has 15 amino acids. V gave up 7 bases and J gave up 0 bases, with 15 bases separating them. Germline-derived CDR1 and CDR2 are LNHDA and SQIVND (reference sequence). In nucleotides, the CDR3 is TGTGCCAGTACATCGTCAGGGCGCATGAACACTGAAGCTTTCTTT. Residues: CASTSSGRMNTEAFF.

The chain carries TRBV2 and TRBJ2-7; 9 bases match TRBD2. V dropped 4 bases and J dropped 6; count of bases not matched to a gene: 7. The CDR3 sequence is 14 residues long. Germline CDR1 reads SNHLY; CDR2 reads FYNNEI. CDR3 amino acids: CASSVAGVLGEQYF. CDR3 bases: TGTGCCAGCAGTGTAGCGGGAGTCCTGGGCGAGCAGTACTTC.

The CDR3 is CASSRRQYNEQFF. The CDR3 coding sequence is TGTGCCAGCAGTAGACGACAGTACAATGAGCAGTTCTTC. This chain connects TRBV27 to TRBJ2-1; a weak D match, TRBD1 (5 bases). Germline assignment: CDR1 MNHEY and CDR2 SMNVEV (reference sequence). The CDR3 runs to 13 residues. V was cut by 5 bases and J by 4 bases, with 9 bases left in between.

The CDR3, as DNA: TGTGCCAGTTGGCTAGGCTACGAGCAGTACTTC. This translates into CASWLGYEQYF. V and J are TRBV5-4 and TRBJ2-7; D remains ambiguous. The CDR3 sequence is 11 residues long. The V and J ends lost 8 bases and 3 bases respectively, with 9 bases between them. Germline V gene sequence: CDR1 SGHNT, CDR2 YYREEE (reference sequence).

Turning to this clone: An end of the junction does not agree with germline; a read error may underlie this. The chain joins TRBV7-7 to TRBJ2-5, with 7 bases fitting TRBD2. CDR1 and CDR2 from the germline V gene are SSHAT and FNYEAQ (reference sequence). This CDR3 has 13 residues. The CDR3 here is CASSLVPGGTQYF. DNA for the CDR3: TGTGCTAGCAGCTTAGTGCCGGGGGGGACCCAGTACTTC. Together with reference TRBV7-7 and TRBJ2-5, the CDR3 gives the full variable domain: GAGVSQSPRYKVTKRGQDVTLRCDPISSHATLYWYQQALGQGPEFLTYFNYEAQPDKSGLPSDRFSAERPEGSISTLTIQRTEQRDSAMYRCASSLVPGGTQYFGPGTRLLVL.

This chain connects TRBV18 to TRBJ2-2, with D tentatively TRBD2 (5 bases). Germline CDR1 KGHSH, CDR2 LQKENI. Trimming shortened V by 3 bases and J by 0 bases, and 11 bases separated the two germline ends. This CDR3 spans 16 amino acids. CDR3 nucleotides: TGTGCCAGCTCACCGACTGGAGGAGCGAACACCGGGGAGCTGTTTTTT. Residues: CASSPTGGANTGELFF.

The gene calls are TRBV28 and TRBJ2-1; 11 positions agree with TRBD2. The junction had 1 base not matched to a gene; V was cut back by 5 bases and J by 1 base. Germline values: CDR1 MDHEN, CDR2 SYDVKM. This CDR3 is 15 amino acids long. CDR3 nucleotides: TGTGCCAGCAGTAGGACTAGCGGGTCCTACAATGAGCAGTTCTTC. Its translation is CASSRTSGSYNEQFF.

This rearrangement joins TRBV14 to TRBJ1-2; D not resolved. Germline V gene lookup returns CDR1 SGHDN and CDR2 FVKESK. V was clipped by 4 bases and J by 1 base, with 7 bases between them. This CDR3 contains 13 residues. The CDR3 sequence: CASSPGDNYGYTF. The CDR3 nucleotides are TGTGCCAGCAGCCCGGGAGATAACTATGGCTACACCTTC.

This chain uses TRBV27 with TRBJ2-2; 10 bases agree with TRBD1. CDR3 length: 16 residues. Trimming removed 5 bases from V and 2 bases from J; junction bases left unmatched: 5. Germline CDR1 MNHEY, CDR2 SMNVEV (reference sequence). The CDR3 DNA sequence: TGTGCCAGCAGTCCCGACAGGGGGCGAAACACCGGGGAGCTGTTTTTT. It specifies CASSPDRGRNTGELFF.

V usage is TRBV7-3 and J usage is TRBJ1-1, with D hard to call. V lost 1 base to trimming and J lost 1 base, with 4 bases between them. CDR1 and CDR2 (germline): SGHTA, FQGTGA. CDR3 size: 13 residues. CDR3 nucleotide sequence: TGTGCCAGCAGCTTAAGAGAGAACACTGAAGCTTTCTTT. It codes for CASSLRENTEAFF. Full variable domain (outside the CDR3, taken from reference TRBV7-3 and TRBJ1-1): GAGVSQTPSNKVTEKGKYVELRCDPISGHTALYWYRQSLGQGPEFLIYFQGTGAADDSGLPNDRFFAVRPEGSVSTLKIQRTERGDSAVYLCASSLRENTEAFFGQGTRLTVV.

V is TRBV4-1 and J is TRBJ2-3; 14 nucleotides line up with TRBD2. The CDR3 covers 21 residues. V lost 3 bases, J lost 0 bases, and 14 bases stayed unmatched. Germline V CDR1 and CDR2: MGHRA, YSYEKL. DNA of the CDR3: TGCGCCAGCAGCCAGATGGGGACTAGCGGGAGCCAAAGGGGGAGCACAGATACGCAGTATTTT. It specifies CASSQMGTSGSQRGSTDTQYF.

This rearrangement joins TRBV5-1 to TRBJ2-1; 11 positions agree with TRBD2. Looked up from germline, CDR1 is SGHRS and CDR2 is YFSETQ. With 2 bases clipped from V and 3 bases from J, the junction kept 7 bases outside the gene matches. The CDR3 spans 17 residues. CDR3 in DNA: TGCGCCAGCAGCTTTCGACTAGCGGGACCCGGCTACAATGAGCAGTTCTTC. It specifies CASSFRLAGPGYNEQFF.

This clone was seen more than once but under ten times. This sequence joins TRBV27 and TRBJ1-5; 9 nucleotides align to TRBD1. The CDR3 totals 16 residues. With 5 bases clipped from V and 4 bases from J, the junction kept 9 bases outside the gene matches. Germline assignment: CDR1 MNHEY and CDR2 SMNVEV (reference sequence). The CDR3 DNA sequence: TGTGCCAGCAGTCCCCGGCCGGGACAGGGAAATCAGCCCCAGCATTTT. The encoded protein is CASSPRPGQGNQPQHF.

CDR3 in amino acids: CASSPTGQNYQPQHF. The CDR3 bases are TGTGCCAGCTCACCTACGGGACAGAATTATCAGCCCCAGCATTTT. The V gene is TRBV18, the J gene TRBJ1-5, with TRBD1 matching 7 bases. Germline CDR1 KGHSH, CDR2 LQKENI. CDR3 length: 15 amino acids. After removal of 3 bases from V and 5 bases from J, the junction contained 7 bases not matched to a gene.

V gene TRBV19 combines with J gene TRBJ2-1, with 12 positions matching TRBD2. V dropped 9 bases and J dropped 10; count of bases not matched to a gene: 7. The length of the CDR3 is 13 residues. CDR1 and CDR2 (germline): LNHDA, SQIVND (reference sequence). CDR3 sequence: CASQTSGRLEQFF. The DNA for the CDR3 is TGTGCCAGCCAGACTAGCGGGAGATTAGAGCAGTTCTTC.

This chain connects TRBV30 to TRBJ1-1; D remains unclear. This CDR3 is 13 amino acids long. Germline lookup yields CDR1 GTSNPN and CDR2 SVGIG (reference sequence). V was pared by 5 bases and J by 5 bases, with 15 bases between. Written as DNA, the CDR3 is TGTGCCTGGGCCGTGCTAGGAGGAACTGAAGCTTTCTTT. It translates to CAWAVLGGTEAFF. Looking up the rest from reference TRBV30 and TRBJ1-1 gives the full variable domain: SQTIHQWPATLVQPVGSPLSLECTVEGTSNPNLYWYRQAAGRGLQLLFYSVGIGQISSEVPQNLSASRPQDRQFILSSKKLLLSDSGFYLCAWAVLGGTEAFFGQGTRLTVV.

This chain links TRBV7-9 with TRBJ1-4; 7 positions agree with TRBD1. The CDR3 has 13 residues. The germline CDR1 and CDR2 sequences are SEHNR and FQNEAQ (reference sequence). The trim removed 5 bases at V and 8 bases at J, leaving 5 bases unmatched. CDR3 sequence reads: CASSMTGREKLFF. The CDR3 nucleotides read TGTGCCAGCAGCATGACAGGGAGGGAAAAACTGTTTTTT.